The entry that follows covers one TCR beta chain sequence. This receptor's antigen is unknown. No base quality information exists; no much larger clone differs at one position. This sample stems from a study of blood T cell repertoires in COVID-19 (dated by TCRdb to 2020 to 2022). Regarding the complete study: Samples from collaborators originated in the United States, Italy and Spain and spanned both the acute and convalescent phases of COVID-19. Where available, HLA class I and class II types were obtained from metadata supplied by the sample provider rather than from assay-based typing. The repertoires were made available in a free public database intended to serve as a resource for research on the immune response to SARS-CoV-2. The sample metadata nearly always contained a de-identified subject ID, COVID-19 status, age in years and sex. The samples were drawn from two sources: the first 160 participants of the ongoing ImmuneRACE study, and fewer than 1,500 subjects contributed by 6 global collaborators. The prospective study material was composed of cDNA or gDNA derived from T cells, B-cell-depleted T cells, or PBMCs. Subjects who had been exposed to COVID-19, were actively infected with it, or had recovered from it provided the deeply sampled blood TCRbeta repertoires that made up the dataset.

Results the study describes overall, beyond this receptor: Clinical and demographic metadata were provided uncurated, with the amount varying by source and participant.

TCRbeta CDR3 regions were amplified from genomic DNA using the immunoSEQ Assay, a bias-controlled multiplex PCR. On the study's bioinformatics: The number of nucleated cells in each sample was estimated by amplification of reference gene primers within the assay. Sequence reads were collapsed and filtered to measure the absolute abundance of every unique TCRbeta CDR3 rearrangement. For each sample, productive Simpson clonality was calculated as the square root of Simpson's diversity index across productive rearrangements. TCRdb carries this immuneACCESS record with in-frame sequences only. Its versions omit some clonotypes, under half of them owing to an unresolved V gene in the studies checked, with the rest unexplained. V, J and clone size were drawn from that table, and D and trimming were deduced from the DNA. The sample table lists some 250,000 clones, about 90% of them with a count of one. 0.95% to 1.5% of the sample belongs to the ten largest clones.

The CDR3 runs 15 residues from the cysteine to the phenylalanine. The kept DNA is CDR3 alone, 45 bases in frame from the first base. The germline V gene supplies CDR1 MNHEY and CDR2 SVGAGI. V is reduced by 6 bases and J by 4 bases, leaving a spacing of 15 bases between them. In the prospective study, participants were roughly 18 to 90 years old, resided in fewer than 25 geographic areas of the United States, and were enrolled through a virtual design. Cohort assignment in the prospective study relied on participant-reported clinical history from a screening survey and a study questionnaire. In the prospective study, whole blood, serum and a nasopharyngeal or oropharyngeal swab were collected from each participant by mobile phlebotomists. Prospective study participants could optionally give additional blood draws and questionnaires over an approximately 2-month period. Blood samples from the prospective study were shipped frozen or at room temperature prior to DNA extraction.

Recombination connected TRBV6-5 to TRBJ2-2, and TRBD1 may be the D gene, going by 5 matching bases. The source is a human donor in a cohort exposed to, infected with or recovered from COVID-19 (not recorded which). The donor label of this sample is uncertain. The sample comprised PBMCs or T cells enriched from blood (not recorded which). The CDR3 region: CASRRDSQGTGELFF. The nucleotide sequence reads as follows: TGTGCCAGCAGAAGAGACAGCCAAGGCACCGGGGAGCTGTTTTTT.